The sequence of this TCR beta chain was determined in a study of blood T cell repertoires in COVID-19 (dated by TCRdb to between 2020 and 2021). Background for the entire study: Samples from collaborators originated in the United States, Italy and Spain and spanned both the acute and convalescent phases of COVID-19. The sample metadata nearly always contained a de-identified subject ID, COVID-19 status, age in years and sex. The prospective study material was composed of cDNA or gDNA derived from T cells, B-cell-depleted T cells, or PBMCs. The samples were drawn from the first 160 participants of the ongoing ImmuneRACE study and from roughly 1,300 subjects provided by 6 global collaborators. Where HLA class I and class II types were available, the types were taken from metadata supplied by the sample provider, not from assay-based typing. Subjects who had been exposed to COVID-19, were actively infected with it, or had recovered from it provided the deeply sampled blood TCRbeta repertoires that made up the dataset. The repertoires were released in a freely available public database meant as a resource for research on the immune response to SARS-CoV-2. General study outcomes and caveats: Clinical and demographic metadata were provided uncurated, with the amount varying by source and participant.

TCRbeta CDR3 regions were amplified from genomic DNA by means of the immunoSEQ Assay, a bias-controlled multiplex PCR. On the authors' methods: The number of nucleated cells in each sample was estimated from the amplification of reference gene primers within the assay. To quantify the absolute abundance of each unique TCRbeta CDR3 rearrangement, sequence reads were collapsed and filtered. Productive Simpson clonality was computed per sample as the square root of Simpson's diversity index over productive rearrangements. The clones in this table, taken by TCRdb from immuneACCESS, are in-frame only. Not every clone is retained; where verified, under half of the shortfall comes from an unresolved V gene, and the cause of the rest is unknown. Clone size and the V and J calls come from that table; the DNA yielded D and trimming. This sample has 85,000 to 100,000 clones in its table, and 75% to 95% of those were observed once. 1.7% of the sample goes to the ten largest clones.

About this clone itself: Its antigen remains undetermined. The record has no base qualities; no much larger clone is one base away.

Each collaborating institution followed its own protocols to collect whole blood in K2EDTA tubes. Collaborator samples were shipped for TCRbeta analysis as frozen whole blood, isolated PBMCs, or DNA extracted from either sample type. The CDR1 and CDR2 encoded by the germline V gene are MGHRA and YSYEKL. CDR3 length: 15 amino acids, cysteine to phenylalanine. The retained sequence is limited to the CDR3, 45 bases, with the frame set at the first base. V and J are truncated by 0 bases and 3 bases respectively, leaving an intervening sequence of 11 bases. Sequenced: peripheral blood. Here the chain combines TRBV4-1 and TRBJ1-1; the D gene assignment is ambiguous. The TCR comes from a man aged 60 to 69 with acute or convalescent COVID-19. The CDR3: CASSQDQAGDTEAFF. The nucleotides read TGCGCCAGCAGCCAAGACCAGGCCGGGGACACTGAAGCTTTCTTT.